This TCR beta chain was recovered during a study of blood T cell repertoires in COVID-19. Study overall: COVID-19 samples collected from the United States, Italy and Spain covered acute and convalescent phases. T cells, B-cell-depleted T cells, or PBMCs supplied cDNA or gDNA.

Assay: immunoSEQ multiplex PCR; the TCRdb copy retains only in-frame clones and omits some. The sample contains a few hundred thousand clones, roughly 75% of which appear only once. The CDR3 length is 14 residues. The clonotype was recovered from a woman in her 70s with acute or convalescent COVID-19. The chain carries TRBV12-2 and TRBJ1-2. TRBV12-2 is reported as a pseudogene. Sequenced material: peripheral blood. This CDR3 is CARRVGSSGYGYTF. CDR3 coding DNA: TGTGCCCGGCGGGTAGGGTCTTCGGGATATGGCTACACCTTC.